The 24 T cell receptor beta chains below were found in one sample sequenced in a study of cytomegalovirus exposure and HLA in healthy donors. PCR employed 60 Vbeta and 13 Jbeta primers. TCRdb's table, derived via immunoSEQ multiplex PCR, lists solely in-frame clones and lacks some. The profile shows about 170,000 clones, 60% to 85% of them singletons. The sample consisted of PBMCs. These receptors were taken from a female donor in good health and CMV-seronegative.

CDR3 sequence: CASSRYGGNTDTQYF. CDR3 in DNA: TGTGCCAGCAGTCGGTATGGGGGGAACACAGATACGCAGTATTTT. The chain is built from TRBV7-8 and TRBJ2-3; TRBD2 might be the D (6 bases). Germline CDR1 SGHVS, CDR2 FQNEAQ. The CDR3 runs to 15 residues. Trimming removed 6 bases from V and 2 bases from J, with 15 bases in between. The whole variable domain, filled in from reference TRBV7-8 and TRBJ2-3, reads GAGVSQSPRYKVAKRGQDVALRCDPISGHVSLFWYQQALGQGPEFLTYFQNEAQLDKSGLPSDRFFAERPEGSVSTLKIQRTQQEDSAVYLCASSRYGGNTDTQYFGPGTRLTVL.

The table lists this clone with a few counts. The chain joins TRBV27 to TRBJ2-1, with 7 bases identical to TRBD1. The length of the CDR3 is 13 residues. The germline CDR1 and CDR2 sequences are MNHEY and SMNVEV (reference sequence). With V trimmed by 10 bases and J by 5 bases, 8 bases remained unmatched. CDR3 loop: CAIGTAKHNEQFF. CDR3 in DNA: TGTGCCATAGGGACAGCCAAACACAATGAGCAGTTCTTC.

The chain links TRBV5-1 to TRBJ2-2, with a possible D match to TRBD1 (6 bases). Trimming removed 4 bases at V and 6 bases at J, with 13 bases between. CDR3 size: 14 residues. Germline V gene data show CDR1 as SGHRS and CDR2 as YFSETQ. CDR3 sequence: CASSHGDTSGELFF. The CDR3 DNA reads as TGCGCCAGCAGCCATGGGGACACCTCCGGGGAGCTGTTTTTT. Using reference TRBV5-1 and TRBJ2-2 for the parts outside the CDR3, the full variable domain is KAGVTQTPRYLIKTRGQQVTLSCSPISGHRSVSWYQQTPGQGLQFLFEYFSETQRNKGNFPGRFSGRQFSNSRSEMNVSTLELGDSALYLCASSHGDTSGELFFGEGSRLTVL.

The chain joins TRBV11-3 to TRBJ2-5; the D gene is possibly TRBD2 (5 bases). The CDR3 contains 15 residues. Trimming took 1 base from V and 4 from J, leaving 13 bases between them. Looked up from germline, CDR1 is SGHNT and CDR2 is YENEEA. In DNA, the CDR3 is TGTGCCAGCAGCTTAGGAAGTAGCGAGTTAGAGACCCAGTACTTC. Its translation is CASSLGSSELETQYF.

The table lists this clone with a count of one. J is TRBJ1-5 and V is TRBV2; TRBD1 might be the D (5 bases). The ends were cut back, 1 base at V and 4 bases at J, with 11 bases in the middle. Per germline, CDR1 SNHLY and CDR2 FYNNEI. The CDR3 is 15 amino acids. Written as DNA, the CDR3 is TGTGCCAGCAGTGAAGGCGGGACCCAGAATCAGCCCCAGCATTTT. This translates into CASSEGGTQNQPQHF.

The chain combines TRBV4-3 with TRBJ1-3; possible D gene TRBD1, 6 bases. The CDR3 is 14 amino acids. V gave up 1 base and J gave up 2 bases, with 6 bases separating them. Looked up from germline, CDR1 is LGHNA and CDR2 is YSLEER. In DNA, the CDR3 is TGCGCCAGCAGCCAAGCAGGGGCTGGAAACACCATATATTTT. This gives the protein CASSQAGAGNTIYF.

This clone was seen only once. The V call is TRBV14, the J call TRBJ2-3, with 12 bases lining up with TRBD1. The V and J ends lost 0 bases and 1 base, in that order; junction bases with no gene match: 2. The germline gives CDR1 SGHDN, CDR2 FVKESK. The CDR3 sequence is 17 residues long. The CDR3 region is CASSQDRDRGRTDTQYF. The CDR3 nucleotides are TGTGCCAGCAGCCAAGACCGGGACAGGGGGCGCACAGATACGCAGTATTTT.

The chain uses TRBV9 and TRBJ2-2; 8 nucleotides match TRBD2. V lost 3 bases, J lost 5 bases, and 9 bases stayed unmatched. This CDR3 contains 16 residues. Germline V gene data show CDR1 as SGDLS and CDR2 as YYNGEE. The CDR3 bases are TGTGCCAGCAGCGCAGATCGGGGGGGGCGTACCGGGGAGCTGTTTTTT. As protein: CASSADRGGRTGELFF.

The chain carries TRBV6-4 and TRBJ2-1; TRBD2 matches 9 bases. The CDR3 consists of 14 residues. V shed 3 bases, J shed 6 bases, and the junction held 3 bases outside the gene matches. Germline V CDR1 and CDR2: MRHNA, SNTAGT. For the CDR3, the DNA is TGTGCCAGCAGTGAAAATAGCGGGAGCAATGAGCAGTTCTTC. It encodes CASSENSGSNEQFF.

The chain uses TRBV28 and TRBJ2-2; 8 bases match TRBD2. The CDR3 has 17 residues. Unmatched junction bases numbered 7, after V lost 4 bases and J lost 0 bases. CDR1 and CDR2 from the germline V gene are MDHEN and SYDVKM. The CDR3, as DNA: TGTGCCAGCAGTTCAACAGCGGGGGAATCGAACACCGGGGAGCTGTTTTTT. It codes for CASSSTAGESNTGELFF. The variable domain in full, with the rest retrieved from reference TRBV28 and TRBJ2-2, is DVKVTQSSRYLVKRTGEKVFLECVQDMDHENMFWYRQDPGLGLRLIYFSYDVKMKEKGDIPEGYSVSREKKERFSLILESASTNQTSMYLCASSSTAGESNTGELFFGEGSRLTVL.

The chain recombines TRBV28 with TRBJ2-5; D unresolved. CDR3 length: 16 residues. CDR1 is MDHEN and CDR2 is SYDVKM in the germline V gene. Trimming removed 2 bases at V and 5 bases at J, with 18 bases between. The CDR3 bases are TGTGCCAGCAGTTTACCCTTCCTAGAAAACCGGGAGACCCAGTACTTC. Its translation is CASSLPFLENRETQYF.

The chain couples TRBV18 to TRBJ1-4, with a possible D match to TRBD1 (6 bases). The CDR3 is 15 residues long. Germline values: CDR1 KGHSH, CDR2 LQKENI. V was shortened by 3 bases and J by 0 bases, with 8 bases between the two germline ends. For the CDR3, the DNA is TGTGCCAGCTCACCGGGACATCCAACTAATGAAAAACTGTTTTTT. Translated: CASSPGHPTNEKLFF.

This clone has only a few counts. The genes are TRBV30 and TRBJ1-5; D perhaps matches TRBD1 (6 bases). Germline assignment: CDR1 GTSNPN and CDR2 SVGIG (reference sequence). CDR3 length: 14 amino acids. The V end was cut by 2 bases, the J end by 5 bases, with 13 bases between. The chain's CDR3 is CAWSITGTDQPQHF. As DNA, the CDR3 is TGTGCCTGGAGTATAACAGGGACGGATCAGCCCCAGCATTTT.

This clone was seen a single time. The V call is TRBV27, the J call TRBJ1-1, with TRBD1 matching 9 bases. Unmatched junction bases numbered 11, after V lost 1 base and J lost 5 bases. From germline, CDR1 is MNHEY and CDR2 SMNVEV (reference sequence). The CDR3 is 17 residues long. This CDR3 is CASSLYGTGSWRTEAFF. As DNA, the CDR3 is TGTGCCAGCAGTTTATACGGGACAGGGAGTTGGAGGACTGAAGCTTTCTTT.

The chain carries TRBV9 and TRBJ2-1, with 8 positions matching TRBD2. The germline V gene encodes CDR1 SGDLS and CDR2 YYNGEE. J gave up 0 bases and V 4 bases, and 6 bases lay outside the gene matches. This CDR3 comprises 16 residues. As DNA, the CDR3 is TGTGCCAGCAGCCCCCTTAGCGGGGCCTCCTACAATGAGCAGTTCTTC. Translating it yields CASSPLSGASYNEQFF.

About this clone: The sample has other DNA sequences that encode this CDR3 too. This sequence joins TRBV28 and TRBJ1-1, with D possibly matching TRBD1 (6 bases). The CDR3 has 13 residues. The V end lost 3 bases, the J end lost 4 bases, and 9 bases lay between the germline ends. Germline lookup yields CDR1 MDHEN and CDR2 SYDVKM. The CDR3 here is CASSFRGATEAFF. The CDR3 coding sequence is TGTGCCAGCAGTTTCCGGGGGGCCACTGAAGCTTTCTTT.

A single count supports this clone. CDR3 loop: CASKGVGGGAFDYNEQFF. CDR3 nucleotide sequence: TGTGCCAGCAAGGGGGTAGGCGGGGGGGCCTTTGATTACAATGAGCAGTTCTTC. This chain links TRBV28 with TRBJ2-1; 9 bases line up with TRBD2. V was pared by 7 bases and J by 4 bases, with 17 bases of the junction left unmatched. The germline V gene encodes CDR1 MDHEN and CDR2 SYDVKM. The CDR3 runs 18 residues. Complete variable domain (other parts from reference TRBV28 and TRBJ2-1): DVKVTQSSRYLVKRTGEKVFLECVQDMDHENMFWYRQDPGLGLRLIYFSYDVKMKEKGDIPEGYSVSREKKERFSLILESASTNQTSMYLCASKGVGGGAFDYNEQFFGPGTRLTVL.

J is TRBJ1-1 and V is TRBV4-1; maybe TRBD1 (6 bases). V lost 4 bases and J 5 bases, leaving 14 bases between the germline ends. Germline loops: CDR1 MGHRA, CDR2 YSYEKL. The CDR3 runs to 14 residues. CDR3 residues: CASSLGARTTEAFF. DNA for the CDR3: TGCGCCAGCAGCCTGGGGGCGCGGACAACTGAAGCTTTCTTT.

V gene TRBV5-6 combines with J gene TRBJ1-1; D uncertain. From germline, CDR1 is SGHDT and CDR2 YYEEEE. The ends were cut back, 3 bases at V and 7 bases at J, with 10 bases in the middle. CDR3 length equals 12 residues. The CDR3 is CASSSRRDEAFF. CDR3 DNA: TGTGCCAGCAGCTCCAGGAGGGATGAAGCTTTCTTT. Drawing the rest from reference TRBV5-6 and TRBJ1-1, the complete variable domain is DAGVTQSPTHLIKTRGQQVTLRCSPKSGHDTVSWYQQALGQGPQFIFQYYEEEERQRGNFPDRFSGHQFPNYSSELNVNALLLGDSALYLCASSSRRDEAFFGQGTRLTVV.

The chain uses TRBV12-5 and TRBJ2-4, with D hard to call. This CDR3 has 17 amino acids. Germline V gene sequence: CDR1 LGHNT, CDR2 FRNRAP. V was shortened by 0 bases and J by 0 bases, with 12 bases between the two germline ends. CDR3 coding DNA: TGTGCTAGTGGTTTGGTACGACAAGACCGAGCCAAAAACATTCAGTACTTC. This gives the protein CASGLVRQDRAKNIQYF.

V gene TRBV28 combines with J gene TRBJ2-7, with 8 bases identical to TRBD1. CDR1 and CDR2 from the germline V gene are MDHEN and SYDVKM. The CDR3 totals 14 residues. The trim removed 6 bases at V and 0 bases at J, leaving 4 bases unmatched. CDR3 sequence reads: CASRGDRSSYEQYF. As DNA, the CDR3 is TGTGCCAGCAGGGGGGACAGGAGCTCCTACGAGCAGTACTTC.

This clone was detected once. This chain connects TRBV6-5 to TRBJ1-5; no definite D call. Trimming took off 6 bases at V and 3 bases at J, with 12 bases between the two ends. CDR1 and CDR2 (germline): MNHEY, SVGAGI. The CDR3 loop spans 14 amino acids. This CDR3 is CASRSTAYNQPQHF. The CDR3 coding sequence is TGTGCCAGCAGGTCCACAGCTTACAATCAGCCCCAGCATTTT.

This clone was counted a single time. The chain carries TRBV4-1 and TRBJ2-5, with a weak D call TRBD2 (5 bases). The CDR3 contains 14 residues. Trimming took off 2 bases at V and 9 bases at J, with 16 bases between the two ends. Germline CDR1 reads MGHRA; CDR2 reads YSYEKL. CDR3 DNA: TGCGCCAGCAGCCAATCCAGGCTAACCGGGGCCCAGTACTTC. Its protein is CASSQSRLTGAQYF.

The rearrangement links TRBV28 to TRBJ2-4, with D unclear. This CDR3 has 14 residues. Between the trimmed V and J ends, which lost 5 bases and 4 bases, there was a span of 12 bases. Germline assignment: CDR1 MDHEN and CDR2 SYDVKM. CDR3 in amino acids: CASSVSGSKNIQYF. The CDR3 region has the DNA TGTGCCAGCAGTGTCTCCGGGTCGAAAAACATTCAGTACTTC.